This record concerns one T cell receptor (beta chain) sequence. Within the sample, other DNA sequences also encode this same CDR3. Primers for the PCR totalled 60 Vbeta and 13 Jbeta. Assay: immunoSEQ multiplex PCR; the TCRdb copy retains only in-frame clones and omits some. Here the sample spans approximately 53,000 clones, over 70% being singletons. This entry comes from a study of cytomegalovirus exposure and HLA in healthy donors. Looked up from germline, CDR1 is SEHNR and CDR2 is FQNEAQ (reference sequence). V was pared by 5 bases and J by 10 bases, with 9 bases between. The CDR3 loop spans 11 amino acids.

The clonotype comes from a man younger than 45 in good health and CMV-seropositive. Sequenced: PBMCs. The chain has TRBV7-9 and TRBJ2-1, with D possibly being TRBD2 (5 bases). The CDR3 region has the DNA TGTGCCAGCAGCCTGGGCGGGGAGCAGTTCTTC. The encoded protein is CASSLGGEQFF.